The 9 T cell receptor beta chains listed next were all sequenced from one sample in a study of graft-versus-host responses after intestinal transplantation. Some clones are missing from TCRdb's copy, which holds only in-frame ones; the method was immunoSEQ multiplex PCR. The table includes 7,500 to 10,000 clones, around 94% detected once. Sequencing used PBMCs, obtained 8 days after intestinal transplant. Receptors were obtained from a human patient who received an intestinal transplant, so some T cells may come from the graft donor.

The genes are TRBV28 and TRBJ2-7, with TRBD1 identical over 9 bases. Germline V gene data show CDR1 as MDHEN and CDR2 as SYDVKM. This CDR3 contains 16 residues. The ends lost 2 bases at V and 5 bases at J; junction bases unmatched: 10. CDR3 residues: CASSLRDRAIQDEQYF. DNA of the CDR3: TGTGCCAGCAGTTTACGGGACAGGGCAATACAGGACGAGCAGTACTTC.

This chain joins TRBV20-1 and TRBJ2-1; D call uncertain. Germline V lookup: CDR1 DFQATT, CDR2 SNEGSKA (reference sequence). V dropped 2 bases and J dropped 4 bases, with 3 bases sitting between them. This CDR3 is 11 amino acids long. The CDR3: CSARRYNEQFF. The CDR3 nucleotides are TGCAGTGCTAGACGATACAATGAGCAGTTCTTC.

The chain combines TRBV27 with TRBJ2-7; D may be TRBD1 (6 bases). This CDR3 is 13 amino acids long. Germline V gives CDR1 MNHEY, CDR2 SMNVEV (reference sequence). The V gene lost 4 bases and the J gene lost 6 bases, with 13 bases spanning the gap. The CDR3 spells CASSSYRVAEQYF. The CDR3, as DNA: TGTGCCAGCAGTTCGTACAGGGTAGCCGAGCAGTACTTC.

The chain combines TRBV13 with TRBJ2-1; no reliable D call. Germline V lookup: CDR1 PRHDT, CDR2 FYEKMQ (reference sequence). The CDR3 covers 13 residues. V lost 1 base and J 2 bases, leaving 3 bases between the germline ends. The CDR3 DNA reads TGTGCCAGCAGCTTAGTAACCTACAATGAGCAGTTCTTC. Protein: CASSLVTYNEQFF.

The rearrangement links TRBV2 to TRBJ2-5; D assignment may be TRBD1 or TRBD2 (7 bases each). V was pared by 6 bases and J by 12 bases, with 20 bases between. The CDR3 totals 13 residues. The germline gives CDR1 SNHLY, CDR2 FYNNEI. CDR3 bases: TGTGCCAGCAGGAGCGCAGGGGGGGGCCCGGAGTACTTC. Its protein is CASRSAGGGPEYF.

The chain employs TRBV5-1 and TRBJ2-5, with a possible D match to TRBD2 (6 bases). CDR3 length: 14 amino acids. Trimming stripped 2 bases from V and 1 base from J, with 9 bases between. Germline assignment: CDR1 SGHRS and CDR2 YFSETQ. The CDR3 here is CASSFGGPQETQYF. The CDR3 bases are TGCGCCAGCAGCTTCGGGGGTCCCCAAGAGACCCAGTACTTC.

The chain combines TRBV30 with TRBJ1-5; tentative D call: TRBD1 (6 bases). The CDR3 is 13 residues long. V lost 3 bases to trimming and J lost 7 bases, with 13 bases between them. Germline values: CDR1 GTSNPN, CDR2 SVGIG (reference sequence). The CDR3 nucleotides read TGTGCCTGGAGGGGGGGCAGAGCACAGCCCCAGCATTTT. This gives the protein CAWRGGRAQPQHF.

The CDR3 bases are TGTGCCAGCAGTTTGACCGGGGGATCCTACGAGCAGTACTTC. Its protein product is CASSLTGGSYEQYF. The chain employs TRBV28 and TRBJ2-7; D might be TRBD2 (6 bases). Trimming stripped 3 bases from V and 1 base from J, with 10 bases between. The CDR3 has 14 residues. From germline, CDR1 is MDHEN and CDR2 SYDVKM. The full variable domain, its missing parts supplied by reference TRBV28 and TRBJ2-7, is DVKVTQSSRYLVKRTGEKVFLECVQDMDHENMFWYRQDPGLGLRLIYFSYDVKMKEKGDIPEGYSVSREKKERFSLILESASTNQTSMYLCASSLTGGSYEQYFGPGTRLTVT.

V and J are TRBV18 and TRBJ2-2; the match to TRBD2 covers 10 bases. V gave up 3 bases and J gave up 1 base; unmatched junction bases: 2. Germline-derived CDR1 and CDR2 are KGHSH and LQKENI. This CDR3 has 16 amino acids. CDR3 bases: TGTGCCAGCTCACCTTCTAGCGGGGGGAACACCGGGGAGCTGTTTTTT. It is translated as CASSPSSGGNTGELFF.